These 8 T cell receptor beta chains originate from one sample sequenced in a study of cytomegalovirus exposure and HLA in healthy donors. Use of 60 Vbeta and 13 Jbeta primers characterized the PCR. TCRdb's copy holds only in-frame clones and misses some; the assay was immunoSEQ multiplex PCR. The sample yields about 73,000 clones, over 70% seen once. The sample taken for sequencing was PBMCs. These receptors came from a male donor in good health and CMV-seronegative.

The J gene is TRBJ2-1, the V gene TRBV5-6; 9 nucleotides line up with TRBD1. V shed 4 bases, J shed 2 bases, and the junction held 7 bases outside the gene matches. Per the germline V gene, CDR1 is SGHDT and CDR2 is YYEEEE. CDR3 length: 16 residues. CDR3 nucleotide sequence: TGTGCCAGCAGCCTGGACAGGGGATACCCCTACAATGAGCAGTTCTTC. It is translated as CASSLDRGYPYNEQFF. The full variable domain, rest sourced from reference TRBV5-6 and TRBJ2-1, is DAGVTQSPTHLIKTRGQQVTLRCSPKSGHDTVSWYQQALGQGPQFIFQYYEEEERQRGNFPDRFSGHQFPNYSSELNVNALLLGDSALYLCASSLDRGYPYNEQFFGPGTRLTVL.

The chain combines TRBV2 with TRBJ1-2; D not certain. V lost 2 bases to trimming and J lost 7 bases, with 14 bases between them. CDR3 length equals 14 residues. Germline loops: CDR1 SNHLY, CDR2 FYNNEI. The CDR3 loop is CASSESRETGGYTF. The CDR3 DNA sequence: TGTGCCAGCAGTGAAAGCCGGGAGACGGGTGGCTACACCTTC.

The chain has TRBV19 and TRBJ1-1; D not certain. V was cut by 6 bases and J by 11 bases, with 19 bases left in between. The germline V gene encodes CDR1 LNHDA and CDR2 SQIVND (reference sequence). There are 13 residues in the CDR3. CDR3 region: CASRPGGANRAFF. As DNA, the CDR3 is TGTGCCAGTAGACCGGGAGGCGCAAACCGTGCTTTCTTT.

This CDR3 reads CASSAAGSNQPQHF. The CDR3 nucleotides read TGTGCCAGCAGTGCTGCGGGAAGCAATCAGCCCCAGCATTTT. The chain is built from TRBV6-1 and TRBJ1-5; no reliable D call. This CDR3 contains 14 residues. Trimming removed 4 bases from V and 1 base from J, with 8 bases in between. CDR1 and CDR2 from the germline V gene are MNHNS and SASEGT.

V and J are TRBV10-3 and TRBJ2-1; TRBD1 aligns across 8 bases. This CDR3 region has 17 residues. V lost 8 bases and J lost 2; bases outside the gene matches: 14. Germline V lookup: CDR1 ENHRY, CDR2 SYGVKD. CDR3 residues: CAIGNRQGNRTYNEQFF. DNA for the CDR3: TGTGCCATCGGGAACCGACAGGGGAATCGCACCTACAATGAGCAGTTCTTC.

For the CDR3, the DNA is TGTGCCAGCAGCTTAGCGGTCAAAAACATTCAGTACTTC. It specifies CASSLAVKNIQYF. The rearrangement links TRBV11-2 to TRBJ2-4, with D uncertain. The CDR3 has 13 amino acids. Trimming cost V 1 base and J 3 bases, with 4 bases left between them. Germline V gene lookup returns CDR1 SGHAT and CDR2 FQNNGV. Supplemented by reference TRBV11-2 and TRBJ2-4, the full variable domain reads EAGVAQSPRYKIIEKRQSVAFWCNPISGHATLYWYQQILGQGPKLLIQFQNNGVVDDSQLPKDRFSAERLKGVDSTLKIQPAKLEDSAVYLCASSLAVKNIQYFGAGTRLSVL.

This chain links TRBV7-8 with TRBJ1-5, with D perhaps matching TRBD1 (5 bases). Germline assignment: CDR1 SGHVS and CDR2 FQNEAQ. The CDR3 has 15 residues. Deletions cut 5 bases from V and 7 bases from J, with 18 bases between. The CDR3 region has the DNA TGTGCCAGCAGCCGGGGGGGAGGAAGGGAGCAGCCCCAGCATTTT. It translates to CASSRGGGREQPQHF.

For the CDR3, the DNA is TGTGCCAGCAGTTACTCGGGGCAGGGAGGGAATTCACCCCTCCACTTT. This sequence encodes CASSYSGQGGNSPLHF. J is TRBJ1-6 and V is TRBV6-5, with a tentative D call TRBD1 (5 bases). CDR3 length: 16 amino acids. V dropped 0 bases and J dropped 7 bases, with 13 bases sitting between them. Looked up from germline, CDR1 is MNHEY and CDR2 is SVGAGI.